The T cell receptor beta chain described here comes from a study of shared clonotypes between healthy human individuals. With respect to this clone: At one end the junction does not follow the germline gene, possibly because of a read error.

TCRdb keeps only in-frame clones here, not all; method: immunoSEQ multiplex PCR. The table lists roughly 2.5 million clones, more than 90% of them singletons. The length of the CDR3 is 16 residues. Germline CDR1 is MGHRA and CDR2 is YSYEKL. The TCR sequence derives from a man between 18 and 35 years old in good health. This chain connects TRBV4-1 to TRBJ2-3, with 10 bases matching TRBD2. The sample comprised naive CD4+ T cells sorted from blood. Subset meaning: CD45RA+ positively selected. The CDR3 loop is CASSEDSGGTTDTQYF. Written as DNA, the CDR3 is TGCGCCAGCAGCGAAGATAGCGGGGGGACCACAGATACGCAGTATTTT.